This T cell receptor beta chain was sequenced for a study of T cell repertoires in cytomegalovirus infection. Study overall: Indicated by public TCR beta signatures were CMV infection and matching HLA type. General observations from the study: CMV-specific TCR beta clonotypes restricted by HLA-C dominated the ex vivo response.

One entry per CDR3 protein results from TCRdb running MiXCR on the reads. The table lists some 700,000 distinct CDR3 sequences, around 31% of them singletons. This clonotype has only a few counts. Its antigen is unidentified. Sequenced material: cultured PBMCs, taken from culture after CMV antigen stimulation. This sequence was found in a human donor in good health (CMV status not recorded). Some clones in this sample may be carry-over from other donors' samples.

The CDR3 spells CASSNRDRFWGTQYF. As DNA, the CDR3 is TGTGCCAGCAGCAACCGGGACAGATTTTGGGGGACCCAGTACTTC. The chain recombines TRBV7-2 with TRBJ2-5; 7 bases are shared with TRBD1. The V segment lost 5 bases and the J segment 7 bases; nucleotides outside the gene matches: 13. The V gene's germline CDR1 is SGHTA and CDR2 FQGNSA. The CDR3 runs 15 residues.